In this sample, the clone carrying this T cell receptor (beta chain) turned up many times. Antigen specificity is unknown. In TCRdb, the RACE reads were re-called with MiXCR into one record per CDR3 protein. The sample includes about 380,000 distinct CDR3 sequences, about 4.8% of them seen just once. V lost 6 bases and J lost 6, with 15 bases in between. The germline CDR1 and CDR2 sequences are SNHLY and FYNNEI. CDR3 length equals 13 residues. The data belong to a study of human T cells and chemical hapten exposure. On the study more broadly: Patients, a majority of them female, were diagnosed with alopecia areata, totalis or universalis. There were per-sample TCR yield variations, arising mainly from small pooled library volume differences.

Stated time point: patch test 1, 2 weeks after DPC sensitization. Treatment: therapeutic diphenylcyclopropenone sensitization with weekly scalp DPC. Alopecia patients, 18 to 70 years old and DPC-suitable, served as donors. Study-level results: DPC sensitization produced no change in TCRs with frequency above 1 in 1000.

This specimen consisted of whole blood, obtained in connection with sensitization to the hapten diphenylcyclopropenone (DPC). The chain employs TRBV2 and TRBJ2-7; no definite D call. The clonotype originates from a woman aged 45-60 years with alopecia areata. Some clones in this sample may be carry-over from other donors' samples. The CDR3 nucleotides read TGTGCCAGCAGCACGGGCCGAAGAGTCGAGCAGTACTTC. Translated, it gives CASSTGRRVEQYF.